Listed below are T cell receptor beta chains from one sample, sequenced in a study of blood T cells in healthy people across ages. TCRdb used MiXCR to reprocess the 5' RACE reads, holding one entry per CDR3 protein. The table includes around 1,500,000 distinct CDR3 sequences, 35% to 45% detected once. Sequencing was done on a sample of blood. The receptor set was obtained from a woman younger than 35 in good health. CDR3s include the opening cysteine and the closing phenylalanine or tryptophan. A D gene is named only where the DNA matches it firmly. Clone sizes are given selectively: once, few, many, or a class where the clone is expanded.

cdr3_length j_call v_call clone_size d_call cdr3_nt cdr3_aa
13 TRBJ2-1 TRBV29-1 few . TGCAGCGTCGGGCAGGCCCCCTACAATGAGCAGTTCTTC CSVGQAPYNEQFF
19 TRBJ1-2 TRBV25-1 . TRBD1 TGTGCCAGCAGTGATGACCTCCGGGACAGGGTCCCTATTTCCTATGGCTACACCTTC CASSDDLRDRVPISYGYTF
16 TRBJ2-5 TRBV6-5 . TRBD2 TGTGCCAGCAGTTACGGGGTAGCGGGGGGACAAGAGACCCAGTACTTC CASSYGVAGGQETQYF
12 TRBJ2-6 TRBV20-1 few . TGCAGTGCCGGGGCTGGGGCCAACGTCCTGACTTTC CSAGAGANVLTF
17 TRBJ2-6 TRBV20-1 . . TGCAGTGCTAGAGATCTGAGCGAGGGGGCTGGGGCCAACGTCCTGACTTTC CSARDLSEGAGANVLTF
14 TRBJ2-2 TRBV12-3/TRBV12-4 once . TGTGCCAGCAGCATCGGACAGATCACCGGGGAGCTGTTTTTT CASSIGQITGELFF
15 TRBJ1-2 TRBV2 few . TGTGCCAGCAGTGAGGTCGCACCTACGAACTATGGCTACACCTTC CASSEVAPTNYGYTF
13 TRBJ2-7 TRBV7-8 . . TGTGCCAGCAGCACCAGGGTTTCCTACGAGCAGTACTTC CASSTRVSYEQYF
16 TRBJ2-1 TRBV5-1 . TRBD2 TGCGCCAGCAGCTCCGGGTCGGTGGGAGGGCCCGTCGAGCAGTTCTTC CASSSGSVGGPVEQFF
14 TRBJ2-7 TRBV4-1 . . TGCGCCAGCAGCCAAGCGCAACGTTCCTACGAGCAGTACTTC CASSQAQRSYEQYF
15 TRBJ2-7 TRBV11-2 many TRBD2 TGTGCCAGCAGCTTAGGGACTAGCGGCCCCTACGAGCAGTACTTC CASSLGTSGPYEQYF
13 TRBJ1-2 TRBV11-1 few . TGTGCCGCCGCCCGGGCCCTTAACTATGGCTACACCTTC CAAARALNYGYTF
19 TRBJ2-6 TRBV25-1 once TRBD2 TGTGCCAGCAGTGAATTCGGGCGGGAGGTTTTCTCTGGGGCCAACGTCCTGACTTTC CASSEFGREVFSGANVLTF
12 TRBJ2-7 TRBV2 . . TGTGCCAGCAGCGTCGATGTGGACGAGCAGTACTTC CASSVDVDEQYF
16 TRBJ2-1 TRBV6-6 . . TGTGCCAGCAATAAGGGTCTTCGGGATACCTACAATGAGCAGTTCTTC CASNKGLRDTYNEQFF